This T cell receptor beta chain was sequenced during a study of cytomegalovirus exposure and HLA in healthy donors (dated by TCRdb to 2015 to 2018). With regard to the full study: An earlier analysis of some 550 of the donors reported 250 to 300 Gb of sequence data and about 100 million unique TCR beta sequences from about 200 million T cells. To predict cytomegalovirus infection status, the study combined high-throughput TCR immunosequencing, statistical association of individual TCRs with disease status, and machine learning. The study used immunosequencing to profile the T cell repertoires of more than 650 subjects and linked those repertoires to cytomegalovirus serostatus. Besides the first cohort of 666 subjects, a separate validation cohort made up of 120 different subjects was used. To study patterns of TCR occurrence, a later analysis re-analyzed previously published TCR beta repertoires from several hundred donors and added high-resolution HLA genotyping. The genetic ancestry cluster associated with self-reported Caucasian donors included about 81% of the 350 to 500 genotyped donors. Because of strong linkage in the cohort, roughly five DR-DQ haplotypes were treated as single units for association and clustering. Every repertoire in the discovery cohort had been generated on one and the same sequencing platform. Donor age, sex, ethnicity and CMV serostatus were collected together with the repertoire data. Among about 400 genotyped donors of the cohort, an average of around 250,000 unique TCR beta nucleotide sequences was sequenced per donor, of which 15% to 20% were non-productive. The aim of the study was to test whether cataloging public T cell receptors could identify signatures of past pathogen exposure. Around 330 gigabases of sequencing data and tens of millions of unique TCR sequences made up an early release that covered several hundred HLA-typed donors. An earlier analysis of around 540 of the donors applied high-throughput TCR beta sequencing to assess whether each TCR beta V gene segment acted as functional or pseudogenic. Rather than using new phenotypic data, the later analysis identified candidate immune exposures from TCR beta sequences and from how often those sequences occurred across donors. In a later genetic analysis, genome-wide SNP genotypes for about 65% of the roughly 670 donors were used, and that subset was treated as a discovery cohort. Typing coverage varied by locus: about 620-630 donors for A, B, C, DRB1 and DQB1; roughly 510 for DQA1; more than 600 for DPA1; approximately 490 for DPB1. Both class I and class II loci were covered by HLA typing, at four-digit resolution.

The method was the immunoSEQ multiplex PCR assay. The multiplex PCR relied on a mix of 60 forward primers for TCR Vbeta segments and 13 reverse primers for TCR Jbeta segments. Amplification of the CDR3 region of rearranged TCR beta genes was performed with a multiplex PCR assay on genomic DNA. The amplified TCR beta libraries were sequenced on the Illumina HiSeq System as 87-base-pair reads. For the original study's pipeline: Across the 700 or so repertoires, a later analysis counted 80 million or so unique TCR beta chains, approximately 10 million of which were shared by at least two donors. To remove PCR and sequencing errors, raw reads were error-corrected and collapsed into unique sequences using a nearest-neighbor algorithm that merged closely related sequences. CDR3 sequences were aligned to IMGT reference sequences to assign V, D and J gene segments. For a sequence to be retained, a match of at least six nucleotides was required to both a V gene segment and a J gene segment. Rearrangements were classified as productive when the CDR3 lacked stop codons and remained in frame with V and J, and all other rearrangements were classified as non-productive. CDR3 was defined by IMGT convention, running from the second conserved V-encoded cysteine to the conserved J-encoded phenylalanine. The earlier analysis of fewer than 700 of the donors excluded sequences that lacked an unambiguous match to a single V gene segment. In an earlier analysis of approximately 560 of the donors, a V segment was called functional when productive rearrangements were above 56.7%, and segregating when the standard deviation between donors exceeded 5%. A statistical classification framework was built to diagnose cytomegalovirus status from the catalog of TCR beta chain sequences. In a later analysis, TCR nucleotide sequences were compared against IMGT/GENE-DB human TR gene sequences so that V and J genes could be assigned. A later analysis assigned CDR3 sequences and most-parsimonious VDJ recombination scenarios with the TCRdist pipeline. A later analysis defined each TCR beta chain by its CDR3 amino acid sequence plus V-gene family, and excluded reads lacking a unique V-gene family. A later analysis removed 500 to 650 highly shared, low-generation-probability nucleotide sequences to deal with suspected cross-contamination and a sequencing artifact. In a later analysis, a clonal expansion index for each public chain was calculated from normalized within-repertoire ranks of inferred template counts. In a later analysis, generation probabilities were computed using a VDJ recombination model fitted to out-of-frame rearrangements, and the results were checked against IGoR. Hypergeometric tests were used in a later analysis to score TCR-TCR, TCR-HLA and TCR-CMV co-occurrence, with a repertoire-size bias correction applied to the TCR pairs. False discovery rates were estimated in a later analysis by permuting HLA or CMV assignments 20 times. In a later analysis, co-occurring TCRs were grouped using DBSCAN, with TCRdist sequence similarity added in when clustering inside HLA-allele-positive subsets. Repertoires with fewer than 30,000 or more than 120,000 public chains were left out of co-occurrence clustering, as were five repertoires with anomalous nucleotide sharing. Held by TCRdb, this immuneACCESS table contains in-frame sequences only and omits some clones. Under half of the omission traces to an unresolved V gene where checked; the cause of the rest is unknown. V and J calls plus clone size are reproduced from that table; the DNA served to infer D and trimming. This sample has tens of thousands of clones in its table, and roughly four fifths of those were observed once. Clones ranked in the top ten supply approximately 4% of the sample.

Overall results and qualifications from the work: According to a later analysis, most CMV-associated TCR beta chains appeared to be HLA-restricted, and the HLA associations seemed to be driven largely by CMV exposure. A later analysis found that TCR association rates varied across HLA loci, with DRB1 alleles showing the most associated TCRs and HLA-C alleles the fewest. Linkage disequilibrium might explain the correlated functional status among segregating V segments, but an unknown experimental factor could not be ruled out. Specific HLA alleles were associated with 16,951 TCR beta sequences at a false discovery rate of 0.05 in a later analysis. In a later genetic analysis, fewer N-insertions in productive TCRs were reported among donors in an Asian-associated ancestry cluster than the roughly 700-donor mean. A later genetic analysis associated a missense DCLRE1C variant with V-gene and J-gene trimming of TCR beta chains, and an independent cohort replicated the association. In both the original and validation cohorts, the classifier was reported to diagnose cytomegalovirus status with high specificity and sensitivity. Most TCR sequences were seen in very few donors, while some public TCRs were found in many individuals. Assigning TCR associations to individual alleles was difficult when HLA alleles, especially DR and DQ, strongly co-occurred. A cluster of highly shared sequence variants was judged likely to represent a technical artifact of the sequencing pipeline. For the cohort, immune exposure information was limited to CMV serostatus. In an earlier analysis of more than 450 of the donors, most TCR beta V segments were observed in productive rearrangements about 87% or about 30% of the time, broadly matching IMGT annotations. According to the authors, the approach could potentially be generalized to other disease states and immunological phenotypes. The earlier analysis of approximately 560 of the donors excluded roughly 17 rarely observed V segments, including chromosome 9 orphons, because counts were too low. Presence/absence analyses assumed roughly uniform sequencing depth across donors, an assumption that may not hold. A few of the identified cytomegalovirus-associated TCR beta chains were confirmed in vitro to be specific for cytomegalovirus antigens. A total of fewer than 200 TCR beta chains were listed by the study as associated with cytomegalovirus. The 87-base-pair reads could not distinguish some IMGT-functional V segments, including TRBV6-2 and TRBV6-3, so those segments were excluded. This cohort had only TCR beta chains sequenced, and the lack of alpha or paired-chain data limited which features could be detected. A later analysis reported that several top co-occurrence clusters appeared linked to parvovirus B19, influenza, CMV and Epstein-Barr virus. Because HLA typing was missing for some donors at each locus, association tests included only the typed subset. A later analysis found that HLA-associated TCR beta chains were more clonally expanded and had lower generation probabilities than equally common non-associated chains. A further reported finding was that TCR beta sequences accurately predicted the HLA-A and HLA-B alleles for most subjects in the first cohort.

The cohort was made up of roughly 670 healthy bone marrow donors. At the time of sampling, all cohort members were nominally healthy, though unrecorded immune exposures were likely present. The donor tested CMV seronegative, placing the donor among the 350 or so seronegative members of the cohort. Each donor provided a peripheral blood sample, and peripheral blood mononuclear cells were used for TCR beta sequencing. Genomic DNA was extracted from the blood cell samples with the Qiagen DNeasy Blood Extraction Kit. Concerning this clone itself: There is no known antigen for this receptor. The junction departs from germline at one end; a sequencing error may be responsible.

Including cysteine and phenylalanine, the CDR3 has 16 amino acids. The sequence is cut down to CDR3 DNA, 48 bases in frame from base 1. CDR1 and CDR2 were assigned from the germline V gene (reference sequence) as SEHNR and FQNEAQ. The sequence was obtained from a young man in good health and CMV-seronegative. Recombination connected TRBV7-9 to TRBJ1-1; TRBD1 might be the D gene, on 5 matching bases. What was sequenced was PBMCs. The CDR3 protein: CSSSPPGTRGITEAFF. The DNA reads as follows: TGTTCCAGCAGCCCGCCCGGGACTCGGGGAATTACTGAAGCTTTCTTT.